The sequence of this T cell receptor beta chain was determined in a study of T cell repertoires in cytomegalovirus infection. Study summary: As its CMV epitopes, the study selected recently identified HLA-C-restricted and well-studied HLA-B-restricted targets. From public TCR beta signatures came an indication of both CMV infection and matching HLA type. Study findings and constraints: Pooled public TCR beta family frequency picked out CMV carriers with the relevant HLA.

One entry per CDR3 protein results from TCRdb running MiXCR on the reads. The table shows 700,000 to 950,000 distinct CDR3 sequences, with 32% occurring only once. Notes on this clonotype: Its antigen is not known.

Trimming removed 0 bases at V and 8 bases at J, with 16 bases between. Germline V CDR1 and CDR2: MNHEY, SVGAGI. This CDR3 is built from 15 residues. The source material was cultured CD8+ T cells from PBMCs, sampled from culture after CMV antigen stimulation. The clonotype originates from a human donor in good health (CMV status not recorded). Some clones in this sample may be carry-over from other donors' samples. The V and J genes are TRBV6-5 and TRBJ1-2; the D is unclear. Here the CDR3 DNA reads TGTGCCAGCAGTTACTCCGGGCCCCCTACGGGAGGCTACACCTTC. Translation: CASSYSGPPTGGYTF.